The clone carrying this T cell receptor (beta chain) was counted between two and nine times. After removal of 5 bases from V and 7 bases from J, the junction contained 13 bases not matched to a gene. The germline V gene encodes CDR1 PRHDT and CDR2 FYEKMQ (reference sequence). The CDR3 is made up of 15 amino acids. The data belong to a study of response to subunit inactivated influenza vaccine. MiXCR, applied by TCRdb to the RT-PCR reads, yields one record per CDR3 protein. The sample has hundreds of thousands of distinct CDR3 sequences; around 11% are singletons. These data also featured in a second study, about T cells expressing NK-cell markers. That work states: Synthesis of TCR beta cDNA relied on 5'RACE template switching carrying UMIs. Six donors carried dominant NKG2C+ clonotypes that made up roughly 1.0-7.0% of their CD8+ T cells.

This chain connects TRBV13 to TRBJ1-2, with 7 positions matching TRBD1. This clonotype was obtained from a man between 50 and 59 years old who received an inactivated influenza vaccine. The specimen comprised PBMCs from blood, sampled on the day of vaccination. CDR3 DNA: TGTGCCAGCAGCCAAGCGGGCAGGGGGTCGGCTGGCTACACCTTC. Its protein is CASSQAGRGSAGYTF.